Listed below are T cell receptor beta chains from one sample, sequenced in a study of cytotoxic CD8 clonotypes in ibrutinib-treated CLL. Sequencing was performed with immunoSEQ multiplex PCR; in TCRdb, only in-frame clones are kept and a portion is missing. The table shows tens of thousands of clones, with less than 85% occurring only once. Sequences were derived from PBMCs, sampled after 24 months of ibrutinib treatment. Every receptor here comes from a human donor with chronic lymphocytic leukemia. Each CDR3 is given with its conserved first and last residue. The D gene is left open where the match is weak. Expanded clones are given a class, and other clones once, few, many or no size at all.

clone size | D gene | J gene | V gene | CDR3 protein | CDR3 DNA
NA | NA | TRBJ1-3 | TRBV29-1 | CSATGNPGNTIYF | TGCAGCGCCACAGGGAATCCTGGAAACACCATATATTTT
NA | NA | TRBJ1-1 | TRBV6-5 | CASSYGPNTEAFF | TGTGCCAGCAGTTACGGCCCGAACACTGAAGCTTTCTTT
NA | TRBD1 | TRBJ2-1 | TRBV11-3 | CASSQSGQVYEQFF | TGTGCCAGCAGCCAATCGGGACAGGTGTACGAGCAGTTCTTC
NA | NA | TRBJ2-1 | TRBV7-9 | CASSSPQINEQFF | TGTGCCAGCAGCTCCCCACAGATAAATGAGCAGTTCTTC
NA | NA | TRBJ2-7 | TRBV21-1 | CASSPLGSSGRDYEQYF | TGTGCCAGCAGTCCCCTGGGGAGTAGCGGGAGGGATTACGAGCAGTACTTC
few | TRBD2 | TRBJ2-1 | TRBV10-1 | CASSSPPGLAGARYNEQFF | TGCGCCAGCAGTTCTCCCCCGGGACTAGCGGGAGCCCGTTACAATGAGCAGTTCTTC
NA | NA | TRBJ2-3 | TRBV2 | CASWSRVSTDTQYF | TGTGCCAGCTGGTCCAGAGTTAGCACAGATACGCAGTATTTT
NA | NA | TRBJ2-3 | TRBV4-1 | CASSQGRSTDTQYF | TGCGCCAGCAGCCAAGGACGGAGCACAGATACGCAGTATTTT
NA | NA | TRBJ2-4 | TRBV5-1 | CASSLGPAKNIQYF | TGCGCCAGCAGCTTGGGCCCGGCCAAAAACATTCAGTACTTC
NA | NA | TRBJ1-2 | TRBV6-1 | CASSEVDPDGYTF | TGTGCCAGCAGTGAAGTAGACCCGGATGGCTACACCTTC
NA | TRBD2 | TRBJ2-5 | TRBV27 | CASSSGLAGDQTQYF | TGTGCCAGCAGTTCCGGACTAGCGGGGGATCAGACCCAGTACTTC
NA | NA | TRBJ2-2 | TRBV11-2 | CASHWRGETGELFF | TGTGCCAGCCATTGGAGGGGAGAGACCGGGGAGCTGTTTTTT
NA | NA | TRBJ1-1 | TRBV7-9 | CASSLFGTEGAEAFF | TGTGCCAGCAGCCTGTTCGGGACCGAGGGGGCTGAAGCTTTCTTT
NA | NA | TRBJ1-1 | TRBV30 | CAWETEFMNTEAFF | TGTGCCTGGGAGACGGAGTTCATGAACACTGAAGCTTTCTTT
NA | NA | TRBJ2-1 | TRBV30 | CASLSSGGSYNEQFF | TGTGCCTCTCTAAGTAGCGGAGGCTCCTACAATGAGCAGTTCTTC
NA | TRBD2 | TRBJ2-1 | TRBV15 | CAASYPKVAGGDNEQFF | TGTGCCGCATCATACCCCAAAGTAGCGGGAGGGGACAATGAGCAGTTCTTC
NA | TRBD2 | TRBJ2-1 | TRBV11-3 | CASSLGLAGLSYNEQFF | TGTGCCAGCAGCTTAGGCCTAGCGGGATTGTCCTACAATGAGCAGTTCTTC
NA | TRBD1 | TRBJ1-5 | TRBV2 | CASSRDRGPNQPQHF | TGTGCCAGCAGCCGGGACAGGGGCCCTAATCAGCCCCAGCATTTT
NA | NA | TRBJ1-2 | TRBV28 | CASRTLIGANYGYTF | TGTGCCAGCAGGACCCTCATAGGGGCTAACTATGGCTACACCTTC
NA | TRBD1 | TRBJ1-6 | TRBV11-2 | CASSLTGGVDSPLHF | TGTGCCAGCAGCCTCACAGGGGGAGTTGATTCACCCCTCCACTTT
NA | NA | TRBJ2-7 | TRBV7-2 | CASSLIGASYEQYF | TGTGCCAGCAGCTTAATCGGAGCCTCATACGAGCAGTACTTC
NA | TRBD2 | TRBJ2-3 | TRBV5-4 | CASSPDPSGSIGDTQYF | TGTGCCAGCAGTCCGGACCCAAGCGGGAGCATCGGAGATACGCAGTATTTT
NA | TRBD2 | TRBJ2-1 | TRBV11-3 | CASSLGETSGRVTYNEQFF | TGTGCCAGCAGCTTAGGAGAGACTAGCGGGAGGGTCACTTACAATGAGCAGTTCTTC
once | TRBD1 | TRBJ1-1 | TRBV5-1 | CASSSGTDVNTEAFF | TGCGCCAGCAGTTCCGGGACAGACGTTAACACTGAAGCTTTCTTT
once | NA | TRBJ1-5 | TRBV28 | CASSFYRRVGNQPQHF | TGTGCCAGCAGTTTCTACAGAAGGGTCGGCAATCAGCCCCAGCATTTT
NA | TRBD1 | TRBJ2-7 | TRBV27 | CASRSSFGRDRVYEQYF | TGTGCCAGCAGGAGCTCCTTTGGTCGGGACAGAGTCTACGAGCAGTACTTC
NA | TRBD1 | TRBJ1-2 | TRBV4-3 | CASSQTTGGKGYTF | TGCGCCAGCAGCCAAACCACAGGGGGCAAGGGCTACACCTTC
NA | TRBD1 | TRBJ2-2 | TRBV5-4 | CASSLRTGSAGELFF | TGTGCCAGCAGCTTAAGGACAGGGTCGGCCGGGGAGCTGTTTTTT
NA | TRBD1 | TRBJ1-3 | TRBV19 | CASTVDRDGNTIYF | TGTGCCAGTACCGTTGACAGGGACGGAAACACCATATATTTT
NA | NA | TRBJ1-2 | TRBV6-1 | CASSDTGSYGYTF | TGTGCCAGCAGTGACACAGGGAGCTATGGCTACACCTTC
medium-sized | TRBD1 | TRBJ1-1 | TRBV5-4 | CASSTGARVNTEAFF | TGTGCCAGCAGCACAGGGGCGAGGGTGAACACTGAAGCTTTCTTT
NA | NA | TRBJ1-1 | TRBV19 | CASSISSGTEAFF | TGTGCCAGTAGTATCTCTTCTGGCACTGAAGCTTTCTTT
NA | NA | TRBJ1-1 | TRBV29-1 | CSGWGGGAFF | TGCAGCGGTTGGGGTGGGGGGGCTTTCTTT
NA | NA | TRBJ2-7 | TRBV7-2 | CASSLGRLNEQYF | TGTGCCAGCAGCTTAGGTCGCCTAAACGAGCAGTACTTC
NA | NA | TRBJ2-3 | TRBV19 | CASSQTGRDTQYF | TGTGCCAGTAGCCAGACGGGCCGAGATACGCAGTATTTT
NA | TRBD2 | TRBJ2-1 | TRBV6-5 | CASGREGTYNEQFF | TGTGCCAGCGGGCGGGAGGGGACGTACAATGAGCAGTTCTTC
once | NA | TRBJ1-1 | TRBV27 | CASSLFYGNTEAFF | TGTGCCAGCAGTTTATTCTATGGGAACACTGAAGCTTTCTTT
few | NA | TRBJ2-7 | TRBV5-4 | CASSPATTYEQYF | TGTGCCAGCAGCCCGGCTACTACCTACGAGCAGTACTTC